Listed below are T cell receptor beta chains from one sample, sequenced in a study of blood T cell repertoires in COVID-19. Sequenced by immunoSEQ multiplex PCR; TCRdb stores in-frame clones only, minus some. The profile covers roughly 34,000 clones, with 75% to 90% appearing a single time and more than 13% taken by the ten largest. Sequencing input: peripheral blood. These receptors all stem from a man in his fifties or sixties with active COVID-19. The CDR3 runs from the conserved cysteine through the conserved F or W. The D gene is left open where the match is weak. Rows give clone size only sometimes, using once, few, many, or a class for an expanded clone.

cdr3_aa cdr3_nt v_call d_call clone_size j_call
CSASGSGVYNEQFF TGCAGTGCTAGTGGCAGCGGGGTTTACAATGAGCAGTTCTTC TRBV20-1 TRBD2 once TRBJ2-1
CASSQDSTGGLSDTQYF TGTGCCAGCAGCCAAGATTCGACGGGAGGGTTGTCAGATACGCAGTATTTT TRBV3-1/TRBV3-2 TRBD2 NA TRBJ2-3
CASRDSGLTDTQYF TGCGCCAGCAGGGATAGCGGACTCACAGATACGCAGTATTTT TRBV5-1 NA NA TRBJ2-3
CASSTGLQGKETQYF TGCGCCAGCAGCACCGGATTACAGGGAAAAGAGACCCAGTACTTC TRBV5-1 NA NA TRBJ2-5
CASGLLITGLETQYF TGTGCTAGTGGTTTGCTTATTACAGGGTTGGAGACCCAGTACTTC TRBV12-5 NA NA TRBJ2-5
CASSLMLAGWDEQFF TGTGCCAGCAGCTTGATGCTAGCGGGATGGGATGAGCAGTTCTTC TRBV5-6 TRBD2 NA TRBJ2-1
CASSLGQGAEKLFF TGCGCCAGCAGCTTGGGCCAGGGGGCAGAAAAACTGTTTTTT TRBV5-1 TRBD1 NA TRBJ1-4
CASSEITETGQETQYF TGTGCCAGCAGCGAAATTACCGAGACGGGCCAAGAGACCCAGTACTTC TRBV4-2 NA NA TRBJ2-5
CATSEVARNEQFF TGTGCCACCAGTGAGGTAGCACGGAATGAGCAGTTCTTC TRBV24-1 NA once TRBJ2-1
CASSVNDRGLTEAFF TGTGCCAGCAGCGTAAATGACAGGGGGCTTACTGAAGCTTTCTTT TRBV9 TRBD1 NA TRBJ1-1
CASSYSRSGGNNEQFF TGTGCCAGCAGTTACTCCCGATCAGGGGGGAACAATGAGCAGTTCTTC TRBV6-5 NA NA TRBJ2-1
CATTSRLAAGELFF TGTGCCACCACCAGTAGACTAGCGGCCGGGGAGCTGTTTTTT TRBV15 TRBD2 NA TRBJ2-2
CATSDSLAGETQYF TGTGCCACCAGTGATTCCTTAGCGGGAGAGACCCAGTACTTC TRBV24-1 TRBD2 NA TRBJ2-5
CASSLDLALASYEQYF TGTGCCAGCAGCTTAGACCTCGCACTAGCGTCCTACGAGCAGTACTTC TRBV7-9 TRBD2 NA TRBJ2-7
CASSLRARGTNEQFF TGTGCCAGTAGCCTCAGGGCTAGGGGGACGAATGAGCAGTTCTTC TRBV19 NA NA TRBJ2-1
CASSPGGLLASSYNEQFF TGTGCCAGCAGCCCAGGGGGACTTCTCGCGAGCTCCTACAATGAGCAGTTCTTC TRBV7-2 NA once TRBJ2-1
CASSLFDRTAFF TGTGCCAGCAGTTTATTCGACAGGACAGCTTTCTTT TRBV28 NA once TRBJ1-1
CASSDVQRLIYNEQFF TGTGCCAGCAGTGATGTCCAGCGACTGATCTACAATGAGCAGTTCTTC TRBV6-1 NA NA TRBJ2-1
CASSLGPAGGGSPLHF TGTGCCAGCAGCTTAGGGCCAGCGGGGGGCGGTTCACCCCTCCACTTT TRBV11-2 NA NA TRBJ1-6
CSASSETQYF TGCAGTGCTAGCAGTGAGACCCAGTACTTC TRBV20-1 NA NA TRBJ2-5
CASSLDRGQGAEAFF TGTGCCAGCAGCTTGGATCGGGGACAGGGGGCTGAAGCTTTCTTT TRBV5-6 TRBD1 NA TRBJ1-1
CATSDWGTSGWNEQFF TGTGCCACCAGTGATTGGGGGACTAGCGGTTGGAATGAGCAGTTCTTC TRBV24-1 TRBD2 NA TRBJ2-1
CASSLAASGDQETQYF TGCGCCAGCAGCTTGGCGGCTAGCGGGGACCAAGAGACCCAGTACTTC TRBV5-1 TRBD2 NA TRBJ2-5
CASNPAGGNTGELFF TGCGCCAGCAACCCGGCGGGGGGCAACACCGGGGAGCTGTTTTTT TRBV5-1 TRBD2 NA TRBJ2-2
CAWSSGLAYTGELFF TGTGCCTGGAGTTCTGGACTAGCGTACACCGGGGAGCTGTTTTTT TRBV30 TRBD2 NA TRBJ2-2
CAISEASGRAKGTGELFF TGTGCCATCAGTGAGGCTAGCGGGAGGGCCAAGGGAACCGGGGAGCTGTTTTTT TRBV10-3 TRBD2 NA TRBJ2-2
CASPSQIPGLAGLETQYF TGTGCCAGCCCCTCCCAGATCCCGGGACTAGCGGGATTAGAGACCCAGTACTTC TRBV27 TRBD2 NA TRBJ2-5
CASSWEVGEQFF TGTGCCAGCAGCTGGGAGGTGGGTGAGCAGTTCTTC TRBV5-6 NA NA TRBJ2-1
CASSLGGGRDYGYTF TGTGCCAGCAGTCTAGGAGGCGGGAGAGACTATGGCTACACCTTC TRBV28 NA NA TRBJ1-2
CASSSLAGAPYEQYF TGTGCCAGCAGCTCGTTGGCGGGAGCCCCCTACGAGCAGTACTTC TRBV13 TRBD2 NA TRBJ2-7
CASSEYEAGGNEQFF TGTGCCAGCAGTGAATATGAAGCGGGAGGCAATGAGCAGTTCTTC TRBV25-1 TRBD2 NA TRBJ2-1
CASSRGGYSSYNEQFF TGTGCCAGCAGCCGCGGGGGGTACAGCTCCTACAATGAGCAGTTCTTC TRBV11-2 TRBD2 NA TRBJ2-1
CASSEASGAAGEQYF TGTGCCAGCAGTGAAGCATCGGGAGCCGCGGGCGAGCAGTACTTC TRBV2 NA NA TRBJ2-7
CASDQGGDYGYTF TGTGCCAGCGATCAGGGAGGCGACTATGGCTACACCTTC TRBV7-2 NA NA TRBJ1-2
CASSDQGLAGQETQYF TGTGCCAGCAGTGACCAGGGACTAGCGGGACAAGAGACCCAGTACTTC TRBV6-4 TRBD2 NA TRBJ2-5
CASSLLGQGNNEQFF TGTGCCAGCAGTTTATTGGGCCAGGGGAACAATGAGCAGTTCTTC TRBV27 NA NA TRBJ2-1
CASSGYRGPYEQYF TGCGCCAGCAGCGGCTACAGGGGCCCCTACGAGCAGTACTTC TRBV5-1 TRBD1 NA TRBJ2-7
CASKQGLQSSYNEQFF TGTGCCAGCAAGCAGGGACTCCAGAGCTCCTACAATGAGCAGTTCTTC TRBV7-2 NA NA TRBJ2-1
CASSPFAESSPLHF TGCGCCAGCAGCCCTTTCGCGGAGAGTTCACCCCTCCACTTT TRBV5-1 NA NA TRBJ1-6
CASSYGQGGNTIYF TGTGCCAGCAGTTATGGACAGGGAGGAAACACCATATATTTT TRBV6-5 TRBD1 few TRBJ1-3
CASRIAGADTQYF TGTGCCAGCAGGATCGCGGGGGCCGATACGCAGTATTTT TRBV6-5 NA NA TRBJ2-3
CASSQAVALRGGERDTQYF TGTGCCAGCAGCCAAGCTGTCGCTCTTAGGGGGGGGGAAAGGGATACGCAGTATTTT TRBV3-1/TRBV3-2 NA NA TRBJ2-3
CASSFRGGPSVGANVLTF TGTGCCAGCAGTTTCCGGGGGGGCCCCTCTGTTGGGGCCAACGTCCTGACTTTC TRBV28 TRBD2 NA TRBJ2-6
CASSLSSGGHGYTF TGTGCCAGCAGCTTATCGTCGGGGGGCCATGGCTACACCTTC TRBV7-2 NA NA TRBJ1-2
CASNSGLAGSRDTQYF TGTGCCAGCAACTCGGGACTAGCGGGATCCCGGGATACGCAGTATTTT TRBV2 TRBD2 few TRBJ2-3
CAFEGESSYNSPLHF TGTGCCTTCGAAGGGGAAAGCTCCTATAATTCACCCCTCCACTTT TRBV21-1 NA once TRBJ1-6
CASRSSFTDTQYF TGTGCCAGCAGATCTAGCTTTACAGATACGCAGTATTTT TRBV6-5 NA NA TRBJ2-3
CATSDSGTGTGELFF TGTGCCACCAGTGATTCCGGGACTGGCACGGGGGAGCTGTTTTTT TRBV24-1 NA NA TRBJ2-2
CASSVAGGTSGRAPYNEQFF TGTGCCAGCAGCGTAGCTGGGGGGACTAGCGGGAGGGCCCCCTACAATGAGCAGTTCTTC TRBV9 TRBD2 NA TRBJ2-1
CASSSDPGQRMGNTIYF TGCGCCAGCAGCTCAGACCCGGGACAGCGAATGGGAAACACCATATATTTT TRBV5-1 TRBD1 NA TRBJ1-3
CASSLALAGPTDTQYF TGTGCCAGCAGCTTAGCCCTAGCGGGACCCACAGATACGCAGTATTTT TRBV7-9 TRBD2 once TRBJ2-3
CASSEQGRSTDTQYF TGTGCCAGCAGTGAGCAGGGTAGAAGCACAGATACGCAGTATTTT TRBV6-1 NA NA TRBJ2-3
CASSSGELAEGTDTQYF TGTGCCAGCAGCTCTGGGGAACTAGCGGAGGGTACAGATACGCAGTATTTT TRBV5-5 TRBD2 NA TRBJ2-3